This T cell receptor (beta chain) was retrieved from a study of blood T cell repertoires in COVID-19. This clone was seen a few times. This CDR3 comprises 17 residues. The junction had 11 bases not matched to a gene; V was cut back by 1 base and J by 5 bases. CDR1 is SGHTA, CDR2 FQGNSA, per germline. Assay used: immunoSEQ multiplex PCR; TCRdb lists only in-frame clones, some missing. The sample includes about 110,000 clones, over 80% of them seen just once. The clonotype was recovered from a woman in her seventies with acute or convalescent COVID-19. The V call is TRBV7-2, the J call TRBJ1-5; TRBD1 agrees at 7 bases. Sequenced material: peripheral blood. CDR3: CASSLEVNRGGDQPQHF. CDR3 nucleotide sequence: TGTGCCAGCAGCTTAGAAGTCAACAGGGGAGGAGATCAGCCCCAGCATTTT.